The following is a T cell receptor (beta chain) sequence with its context. The antigen it recognizes is unknown. The sample holds no much larger clone one base away, and base qualities are not on file. The immunoSEQ Assay, a bias-controlled multiplex PCR, was used to amplify TCRbeta CDR3 regions from genomic DNA. The original methods were these. Within the assay, amplification of reference gene primers was used to estimate how many nucleated cells each sample contained. Sequence reads were collapsed and filtered to measure the absolute abundance of every unique TCRbeta CDR3 rearrangement. For each sample, productive Simpson clonality was calculated by taking the square root of Simpson's diversity index across productive rearrangements. As stored in TCRdb, this immuneACCESS dataset retains in-frame rearrangements with V and J assigned. A fraction of the clones does not appear; measured against another copy, unresolved V genes explain less than half of the discrepancy, and the remainder lacks a known reason. D and trimming come from the DNA, and the V and J calls and clone size come from that table. Counted in this sample were about 400,000 clones; around 86% of them appeared once. Roughly 3.1% of the sample belongs to the ten largest clones.

V was cut back by 4 bases and J by 4 bases, leaving a gap of 10 bases between them. The CDR3 holds 13 amino acids from the cysteine to the phenylalanine. Just CDR3 DNA is preserved here, 39 bases in frame from base 1. Via the germline V gene, CDR1 is SGHTA and CDR2 FQGNSA. This sample stems from a study of blood T cell repertoires in COVID-19 (TCRdb year 2020). Study-level background: The collaborator samples originated in the United States, Italy and Spain and spanned the acute and convalescent phases of COVID-19. The prospective study material was composed of cDNA or gDNA derived from T cells, B-cell-depleted T cells, or PBMCs. The dataset comprised deeply sampled blood TCRbeta repertoires from subjects exposed to, actively infected with, or recovered from COVID-19. The repertoires were released in a freely available public database meant as a resource for research on the immune response to SARS-CoV-2. The samples were drawn from two sources: the first 160 participants of the ongoing ImmuneRACE study, and fewer than 1,500 subjects contributed by 6 global collaborators. A de-identified subject ID, COVID-19 status, age in years and sex were almost always included in the sample metadata. HLA class I and class II types, where available, came from metadata supplied by the sample provider rather than from assay-based typing. What the research found in general, with its limitations: How much clinical and demographic metadata was included differed by source and by participant, and the metadata was provided uncurated.

Collaborating institutions collected whole blood in K2EDTA tubes following their own protocols. For TCRbeta analysis, collaborators shipped samples in one of three forms: frozen whole blood, isolated PBMCs, or DNA extracted from either of those sample types. This clonotype was obtained from a human donor in a cohort sampled during active COVID-19. Sequenced input: peripheral blood. This chain joins TRBV7-2 to TRBJ1-1; D gene: possibly TRBD1, on 5 matching bases. The nucleotide sequence reads as follows: TGTGCCAGCAGCTATCGTAGGGGCACTGAAGCTTTCTTT. Protein translation: CASSYRRGTEAFF.